The present entry profiles one T cell receptor (beta chain) with its context. As yet, its antigen is unknown. Primers used in a second PCR of roughly 7 to 12 cycles were a sample-barcoded 5' primer and a J-beta primer mix. A template-switch adaptor that had 12 random nucleotides put a tag on each cDNA molecule. Via MiXCR, TCRdb re-called the 5' RACE reads, giving one row per CDR3 protein. The table lists about 690,000 distinct CDR3 sequences, 40% to 50% of them singletons. This sample was taken from a study of blood T cells in healthy people across ages. Study overall: Using template switching, researchers captured about one barcoded beta molecule for each two T cells.

CDR1 is MNHEY, CDR2 SVGAGI, per germline. Trimming left V 3 bases short and J 6 bases short, with 3 bases between. There are 11 residues in the CDR3. Study results and limitations: Strongly correlated with naive T cell percentage was TCR beta diversity.

Sample: blood. The V and J genes are TRBV6-5 and TRBJ2-1; D gene unclear. The receptor was isolated from a man at least 80 years old in good health. The CDR3 reads CASSYSNEQFF. Written as DNA, the CDR3 is TGTGCCAGCAGTTATTCCAATGAGCAGTTCTTC.